Detailed here is one T cell receptor beta chain. Its antigen remains undetermined. One base away there is no much larger clone; base qualities are not given. This specimen belongs to a study of radiotherapy plus CTLA-4 blockade in lung cancer (dated by TCRdb to the late 2010s). A note on the overall study: Objective responses occurred in around 20% of enrolled patients, and just over 30% achieved disease control. Results the study describes overall, beyond this receptor: After treatment with radiotherapy and ipilimumab, TCR clones that originated in tumors expanded in peripheral blood. The strongest predictors of response were reported to be early dynamic shifts in blood T cell clones along with a rise in serum interferon-beta following radiation.

CDR3 length: 16 amino acids, cysteine to phenylalanine. The retained sequence is limited to the CDR3, 48 bases, with the frame set at the first base. At the junction V is shortened by 3 bases and J by 2 bases; bases outside the gene matches: 6. Taken from the germline V gene, the CDR1 and CDR2 loops are MDHEN and SYDVKM. In this study, focal radiation therapy paired with CTLA-4 blockade (ipilimumab) was tested in patients who had chemo-refractory metastatic non-small-cell lung cancer. The protocol used for the library was the immunoSEQ multiplex PCR assay. TCRdb's version of the immuneACCESS table is confined to in-frame rearrangements and falls short of the full clone set. An unresolved V gene accounts for under half of the shortfall where checked; the remainder is of unknown origin. This sample holds around 70,000 clones; around 90% were observed only once. The biggest ten clones account for around two fifths of the sample.

Recombination linked TRBV28 to TRBJ2-3; 9 bases in between match TRBD2. This clonotype was sampled from a human donor with non-small cell lung cancer that progressed on radiotherapy plus ipilimumab. The sequencing used peripheral blood, collected from a patient treated with radiotherapy plus ipilimumab. The nucleotide sequence is given as TGTGCCAGCAGTTTCTACACTAGCGGGCTCACAGATACGCAGTATTTT. The translation is CASSFYTSGLTDTQYF.